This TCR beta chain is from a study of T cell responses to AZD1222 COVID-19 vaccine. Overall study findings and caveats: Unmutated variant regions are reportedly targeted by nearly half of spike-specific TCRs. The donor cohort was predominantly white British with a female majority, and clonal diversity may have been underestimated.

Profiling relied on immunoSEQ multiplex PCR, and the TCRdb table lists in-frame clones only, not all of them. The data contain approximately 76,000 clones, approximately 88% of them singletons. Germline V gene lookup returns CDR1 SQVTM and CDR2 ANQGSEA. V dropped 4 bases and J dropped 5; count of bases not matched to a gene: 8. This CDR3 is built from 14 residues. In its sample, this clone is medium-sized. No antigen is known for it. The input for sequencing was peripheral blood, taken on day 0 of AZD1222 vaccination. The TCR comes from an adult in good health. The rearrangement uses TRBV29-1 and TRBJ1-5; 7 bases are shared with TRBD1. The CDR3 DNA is TGCAGCGTTGTGATGACAGGGCTCGATCAGCCCCAGCATTTT. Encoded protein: CSVVMTGLDQPQHF.